This T cell receptor beta chain was sequenced in a study of T cell changes during pregnancy in multiple sclerosis. The protocol was immunoSEQ multiplex PCR, while the TCRdb copy is restricted to in-frame clones and leaves out a portion. The sample holds 35,000 to 55,000 clones, around 93% seen once. Germline V gene lookup returns CDR1 SNHLY and CDR2 FYNNEI. Trimming at V came to 6 bases and at J to 6 bases, leaving 12 bases not matched to a gene. This CDR3 has 15 residues. Details on this clone: The same CDR3 also results from other DNA sequences found in this sample.

Sequenced material: peripheral blood, taken in the third trimester of pregnancy. The V and J genes are TRBV2 and TRBJ2-3; 7 bases agree with TRBD1. The TCR sequence derives from a female donor with multiple sclerosis, enrolled in a pregnancy study. In DNA, the CDR3 is TGTGCCAGCAGAGCACAGGGGACCAACACGGATACGCAGTATTTT. Translated, it gives CASRAQGTNTDTQYF.